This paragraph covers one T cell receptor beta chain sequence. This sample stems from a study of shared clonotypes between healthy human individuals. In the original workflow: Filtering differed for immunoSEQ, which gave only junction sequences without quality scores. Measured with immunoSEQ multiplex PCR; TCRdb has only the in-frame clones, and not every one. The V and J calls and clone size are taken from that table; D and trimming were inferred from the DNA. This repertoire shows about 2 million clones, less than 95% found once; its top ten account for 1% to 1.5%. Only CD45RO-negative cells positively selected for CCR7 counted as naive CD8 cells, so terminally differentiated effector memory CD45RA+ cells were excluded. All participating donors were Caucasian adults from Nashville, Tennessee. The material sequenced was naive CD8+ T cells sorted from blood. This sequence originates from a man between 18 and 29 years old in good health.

The CDR3 DNA reads TGTGCCAGCAGCGGGCAGGGATGGCCCACAGATACGCAGTATTTT. Translating it yields CASSGQGWPTDTQYF. The chain links TRBV7-9 to TRBJ2-3, with D possibly being TRBD1 (5 bases). CDR1 and CDR2 from the germline V gene are SEHNR and FQNEAQ (reference sequence). The CDR3 loop spans 15 amino acids. With 5 bases removed from V and 2 bases from J, the gap between germline ends came to 14 bases.